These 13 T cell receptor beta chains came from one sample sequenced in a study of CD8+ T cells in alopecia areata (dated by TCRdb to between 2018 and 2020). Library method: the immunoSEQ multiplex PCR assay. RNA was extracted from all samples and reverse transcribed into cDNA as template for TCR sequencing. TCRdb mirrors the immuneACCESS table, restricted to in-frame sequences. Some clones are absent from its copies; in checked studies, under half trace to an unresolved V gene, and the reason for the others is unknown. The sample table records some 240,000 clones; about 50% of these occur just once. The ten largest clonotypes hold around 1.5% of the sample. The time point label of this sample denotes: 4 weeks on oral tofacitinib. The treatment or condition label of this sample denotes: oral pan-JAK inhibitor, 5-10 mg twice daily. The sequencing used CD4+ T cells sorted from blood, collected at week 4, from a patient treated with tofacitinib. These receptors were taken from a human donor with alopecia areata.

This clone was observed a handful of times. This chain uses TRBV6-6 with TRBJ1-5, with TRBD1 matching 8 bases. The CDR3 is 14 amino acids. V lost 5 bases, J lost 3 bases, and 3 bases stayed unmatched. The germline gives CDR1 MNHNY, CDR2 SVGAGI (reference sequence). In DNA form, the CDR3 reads TGTGCCAGCAGTCCACAGGGGGTCAATCAGCCCCAGCATTTT. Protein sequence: CASSPQGVNQPQHF.

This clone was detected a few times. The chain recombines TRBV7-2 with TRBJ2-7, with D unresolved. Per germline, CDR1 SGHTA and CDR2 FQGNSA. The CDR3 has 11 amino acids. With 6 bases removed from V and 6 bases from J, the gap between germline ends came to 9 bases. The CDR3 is CASSYSIEQYF. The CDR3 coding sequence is TGTGCCAGCAGTTATTCAATCGAGCAGTACTTC.

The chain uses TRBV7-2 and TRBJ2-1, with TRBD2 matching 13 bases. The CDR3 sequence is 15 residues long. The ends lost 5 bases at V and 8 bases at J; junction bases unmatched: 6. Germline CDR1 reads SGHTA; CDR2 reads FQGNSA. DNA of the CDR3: TGTGCCAGCAGCACAACTAGCGGGGGGGCCTATGAGCAGTTCTTC. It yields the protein CASSTTSGGAYEQFF.

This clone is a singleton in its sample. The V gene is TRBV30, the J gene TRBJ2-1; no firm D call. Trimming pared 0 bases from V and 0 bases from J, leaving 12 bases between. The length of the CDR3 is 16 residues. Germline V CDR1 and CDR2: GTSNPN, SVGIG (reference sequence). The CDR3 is CAWSVKSQNSYNEQFF. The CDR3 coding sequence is TGTGCCTGGAGTGTAAAAAGCCAGAACTCCTACAATGAGCAGTTCTTC.

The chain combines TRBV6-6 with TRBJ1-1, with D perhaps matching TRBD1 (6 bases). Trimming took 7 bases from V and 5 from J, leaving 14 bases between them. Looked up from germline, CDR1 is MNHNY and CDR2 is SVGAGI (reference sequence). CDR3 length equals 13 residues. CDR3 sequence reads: CASIRTALTEAFF. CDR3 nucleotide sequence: TGTGCCAGCATTCGGACAGCACTAACTGAAGCTTTCTTT.

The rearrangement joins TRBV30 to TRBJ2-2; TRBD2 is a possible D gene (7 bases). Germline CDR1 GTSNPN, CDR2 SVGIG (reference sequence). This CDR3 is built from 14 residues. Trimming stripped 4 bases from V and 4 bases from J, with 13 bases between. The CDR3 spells CAWTVGGPTGELFF. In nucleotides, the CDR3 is TGTGCCTGGACTGTGGGGGGGCCCACCGGGGAGCTGTTTTTT.

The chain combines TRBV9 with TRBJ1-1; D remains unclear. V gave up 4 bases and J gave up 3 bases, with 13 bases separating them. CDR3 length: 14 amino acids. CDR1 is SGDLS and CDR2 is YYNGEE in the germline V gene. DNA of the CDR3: TGTGCCAGCAGCAAGGCAGGACTTGACACTGAAGCTTTCTTT. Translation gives CASSKAGLDTEAFF.

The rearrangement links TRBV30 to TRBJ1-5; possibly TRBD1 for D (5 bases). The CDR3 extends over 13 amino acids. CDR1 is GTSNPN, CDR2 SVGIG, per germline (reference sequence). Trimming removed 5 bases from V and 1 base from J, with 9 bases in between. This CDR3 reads CAWGGGSNQPQHF. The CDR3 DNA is TGTGCCTGGGGGGGAGGAAGCAATCAGCCCCAGCATTTT.

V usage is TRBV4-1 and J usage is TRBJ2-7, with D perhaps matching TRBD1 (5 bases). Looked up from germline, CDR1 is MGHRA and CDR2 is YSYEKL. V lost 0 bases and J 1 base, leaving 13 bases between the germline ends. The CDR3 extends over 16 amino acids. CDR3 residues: CASSQDRLKGSYEQYF. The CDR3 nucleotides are TGCGCCAGCAGCCAAGATAGGCTCAAGGGGTCCTACGAGCAGTACTTC.

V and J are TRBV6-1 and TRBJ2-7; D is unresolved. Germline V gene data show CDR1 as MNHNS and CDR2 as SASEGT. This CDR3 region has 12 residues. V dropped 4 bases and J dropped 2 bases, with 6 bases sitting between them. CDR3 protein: CASSGHPYEQYF. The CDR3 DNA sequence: TGTGCCAGCAGTGGACATCCCTACGAGCAGTACTTC.

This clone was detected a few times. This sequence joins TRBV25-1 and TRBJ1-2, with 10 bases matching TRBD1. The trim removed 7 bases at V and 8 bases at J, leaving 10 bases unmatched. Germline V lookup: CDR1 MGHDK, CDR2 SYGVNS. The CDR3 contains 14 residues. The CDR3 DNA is TGTGCCAGCAAGGGACAGGGGCAATCTGGGGGCTACACCTTC. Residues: CASKGQGQSGGYTF.

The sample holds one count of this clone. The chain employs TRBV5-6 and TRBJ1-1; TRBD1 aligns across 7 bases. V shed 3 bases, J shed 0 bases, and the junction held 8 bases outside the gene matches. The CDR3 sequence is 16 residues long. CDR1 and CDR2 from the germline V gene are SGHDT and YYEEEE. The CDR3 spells CASSSTGVSMNTEAFF. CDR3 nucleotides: TGTGCCAGCAGCTCAACAGGGGTTTCAATGAACACTGAAGCTTTCTTT.

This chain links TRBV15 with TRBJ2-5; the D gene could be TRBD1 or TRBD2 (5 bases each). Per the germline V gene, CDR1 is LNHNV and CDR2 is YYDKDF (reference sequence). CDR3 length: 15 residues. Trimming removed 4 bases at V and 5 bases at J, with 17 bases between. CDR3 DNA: TGTGCCACCAGCATAAGAACCGGGGCCGTGGAGACCCAGTACTTC. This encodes CATSIRTGAVETQYF.